Listed below are T cell receptor beta chains from one sample, sequenced in a study of human T cells and chemical hapten exposure. Each CDR3 protein gets one entry after TCRdb re-called the RACE reads with MiXCR. This sample carries about 190,000 distinct CDR3 sequences, about 22% of them seen once, and the ten largest clones take 2.5%. Sequenced material: whole blood, taken in connection with sensitization to the hapten diphenylcyclopropenone (DPC). These receptor sequences come from a woman aged 40 to 50 with alopecia areata. Some clones in this sample may be carry-over from other donors' samples. Both conserved end residues are part of each CDR3. Each record gives: J gene, clone size, D gene, V gene, CDR3 DNA, CDR3 protein. A D gene is named only where the DNA matches it firmly. Clone size is shown for a subset of rows, as once, few, many or a class of expanded clone.

J: TRBJ1-1
size: few
D: .
V: TRBV7-9
DNA: TGTGCCAGCAGCCCCGCGGCCACTGAAGCTTTCTTT
CDR3: CASSPAATEAFF

J: TRBJ2-1
size: .
D: TRBD1
V: TRBV7-2
DNA: TGTGCCAGCACCTCCGGGACAGGGCGAAATGAGCAGTTCTTC
CDR3: CASTSGTGRNEQFF

J: TRBJ2-5
size: many
D: TRBD2
V: TRBV11-2
DNA: TGTGCCAGCAGCTTAGGACTAGCGGAAGAGACCCAGTACTTC
CDR3: CASSLGLAEETQYF

J: TRBJ1-5
size: few
D: .
V: TRBV11-2
DNA: TGTGCCAGCAGCTTATCAGGCTTCAATCAGCCCCAGCATTTT
CDR3: CASSLSGFNQPQHF

J: TRBJ2-7
size: few
D: TRBD2
V: TRBV9
DNA: TGTGCCAGCAGCGCAGGCGGGAGCTCCTACGAGCAGTACTTC
CDR3: CASSAGGSSYEQYF

J: TRBJ1-5
size: .
D: TRBD1
V: TRBV27
DNA: TGTGCCAGCAGTTTGACAGGGGCTAATCAGCCCCAGCATTTT
CDR3: CASSLTGANQPQHF

J: TRBJ2-7
size: few
D: .
V: TRBV29-1
DNA: TGCAGCGTAACTCACGGGGACTGGCGCCCCGAGCAGTACTTC
CDR3: CSVTHGDWRPEQYF

J: TRBJ1-2
size: .
D: TRBD1
V: TRBV6-1
DNA: TGTGCCAGCAGTGGAGGCCCGGACAGGGTAGCTGGCTACACCTTC
CDR3: CASSGGPDRVAGYTF

J: TRBJ2-7
size: .
D: .
V: TRBV9
DNA: TGTGCCAGCAGCGTAGGGCTAGGCGGCGAGCAGTACTTC
CDR3: CASSVGLGGEQYF

J: TRBJ2-1
size: few
D: TRBD2
V: TRBV29-1
DNA: TGCAGCGTTGGAGGGACTAGCCGTGTCAATGAGCAGTTCTTC
CDR3: CSVGGTSRVNEQFF

J: TRBJ2-1
size: .
D: TRBD1
V: TRBV27
DNA: TGTGCCAGCAGTATTGCAGGGGGCATAAGCTCCTACAATGAGCAGTTCTTC
CDR3: CASSIAGGISSYNEQFF

J: TRBJ2-4
size: .
D: .
V: TRBV12-3/TRBV12-4
DNA: TGTGCCAGCAGCGACATAAATAACATGGCTCTGGGGCCCGAACATTTTAACATTCAGTACTTC
CDR3: CASSDINNMALGPEHFNIQYF

J: TRBJ2-5
size: .
D: .
V: TRBV29-1
DNA: TGCAGCGTTGATGGAGGGAGTAGTTGGGAGACCCAGTACTTC
CDR3: CSVDGGSSWETQYF

J: TRBJ2-7
size: .
D: TRBD2
V: TRBV27
DNA: TGTGCCAGCAGGTCTAGCGGGAGATTCCCCTCCGAGCAGTACTTC
CDR3: CASRSSGRFPSEQYF

J: TRBJ2-3
size: .
D: .
V: TRBV18
DNA: TGTGCCAGCTCATCCCCGGGGACCAGAGTCACAGATACGCAGTATTTT
CDR3: CASSSPGTRVTDTQYF

J: TRBJ2-7
size: many
D: .
V: TRBV7-2
DNA: TGTGCCAGCAGCCATGATCGGCCTCTTGTCTCCTACGAGCAGTACTTC
CDR3: CASSHDRPLVSYEQYF

J: TRBJ2-2
size: few
D: TRBD2
V: TRBV7-9
DNA: TGTGCCAGCAGCTTAGGGCTAGCGGAAACCGGGGAGCTGTTTTTT
CDR3: CASSLGLAETGELFF

J: TRBJ2-2
size: .
D: .
V: TRBV9
DNA: TGTGCCAGCAGCGTAGGAGGGGATGGCACCGGGGAGCTGTTTTTT
CDR3: CASSVGGDGTGELFF

J: TRBJ2-1
size: .
D: .
V: TRBV20-1
DNA: TGCAGTGCGGATTACTATGAGCAGTTCTTC
CDR3: CSADYYEQFF